This TCR beta chain was sequenced for a study of blood T cell repertoires in COVID-19. Germline assignment: CDR1 SGHTA and CDR2 FQGNSA. Deletions cut 7 bases from V and 0 bases from J, with 11 bases between. The CDR3 runs to 14 residues. Generated by immunoSEQ multiplex PCR, the TCRdb table keeps only in-frame clones and is missing some. The data show about 81,000 clones, with around 86% seen just once and about 25% held by the top ten. The chain couples TRBV7-2 to TRBJ2-3; TRBD2 might be the D (6 bases). The sequenced material came from peripheral blood. The sequence was collected from a human donor in a cohort sampled during active COVID-19. CDR3 coding DNA: TGTGCCAGCAACCGGGACTTCAGCACAGATACGCAGTATTTT. This encodes CASNRDFSTDTQYF.